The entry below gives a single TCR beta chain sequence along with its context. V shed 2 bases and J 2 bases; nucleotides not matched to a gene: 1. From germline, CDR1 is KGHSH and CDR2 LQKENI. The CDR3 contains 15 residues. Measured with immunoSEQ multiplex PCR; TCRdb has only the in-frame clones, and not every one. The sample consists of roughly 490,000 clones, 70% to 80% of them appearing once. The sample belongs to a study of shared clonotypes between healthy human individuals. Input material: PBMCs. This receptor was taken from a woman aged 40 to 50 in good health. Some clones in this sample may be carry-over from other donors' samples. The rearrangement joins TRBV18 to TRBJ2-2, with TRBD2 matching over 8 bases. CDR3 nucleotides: TGTGCCAGCTCACCAGGACTAGCAAACACCGGGGAGCTGTTTTTT. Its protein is CASSPGLANTGELFF. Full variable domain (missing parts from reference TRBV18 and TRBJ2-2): NAGVMQNPRHLVRRRGQEARLRCSPMKGHSHVYWYRQLPEEGLKFMVYLQKENIIDESGMPKERFSAEFPKEGPSILRIQQVVRGDSAAYFCASSPGLANTGELFFGEGSRLTVL.